A selection of T cell receptor beta chains follows, all from one sample in a study of blood T cell repertoires in COVID-19. The method was immunoSEQ multiplex PCR; TCRdb's version includes in-frame clones alone and lacks a portion of them. The repertoire holds some 90,000 clones, with roughly nine tenths as singletons. The sample consisted of peripheral blood. The receptors were gathered from a man over 45 with acute or convalescent COVID-19. Both conserved end residues are part of each CDR3. A D gene is named only where the DNA matches it firmly. Rows give clone size only sometimes, using once, few, many, or a class for an expanded clone.

>.|.|TRBJ1-2|TRBV2
TGTGCCAGCAGATTCGTCGGACAAGAGAACTATGGCTACACCTTC
CASRFVGQENYGYTF
>.|.|TRBJ1-1|TRBV27
TGTGCCAGCAGACCACTATGGGGGGTCGGAGGAAACACTGAAGCTTTCTTT
CASRPLWGVGGNTEAFF
>.|.|TRBJ1-4|TRBV6-5
TGTGCCAGCAGAGTGATTCGGGGAGCTAATGAAAAACTGTTTTTT
CASRVIRGANEKLFF
>.|TRBD2|TRBJ2-5|TRBV9
TGTGCCAGCAGCACAACGGACACTAGCGGGCTGGGGGAGACCCAGTACTTC
CASSTTDTSGLGETQYF
>.|.|TRBJ1-2|TRBV3-1/TRBV3-2
TGTGCCAGCAGCCCAACCCCAGGGGTTAAGGGATCGGAGGGCTACACCTTC
CASSPTPGVKGSEGYTF
>.|.|TRBJ1-2|TRBV11-2
TGTGCCAGCAGCCTCGACGGAGTATCGGGAGGCTACACCTTC
CASSLDGVSGGYTF
>large|.|TRBJ2-1|TRBV7-3
TGTGCCAGCAGCTTAACGTTAATTGGGGACACCAACAATGAGCAGTTCTTC
CASSLTLIGDTNNEQFF
>.|TRBD2|TRBJ2-5|TRBV3-1/TRBV3-2
TGTGCCAGCAGCCTACGGACTAGCGGGCCGGAGACCCAGTACTTC
CASSLRTSGPETQYF
>.|TRBD1|TRBJ1-5|TRBV6-5
TGTGCCAGCAGCCCGTCAGGGGGCAGTCAGCCCCAGCATTTT
CASSPSGGSQPQHF
>.|TRBD1|TRBJ2-7|TRBV5-1
TGCGCCAGCAGCCGGGACAGTGACGAGCAGTACTTC
CASSRDSDEQYF
>.|TRBD1|TRBJ2-5|TRBV19
TGTGCCAGTAGAGGATTAGGACAGGGGAAAGAGACCCAGTACTTC
CASRGLGQGKETQYF
>.|.|TRBJ1-2|TRBV7-9
TGTGCCGGAGGCGGGGACGGCTATGGCTACACCTTC
CAGGGDGYGYTF
>.|.|TRBJ2-7|TRBV12-3/TRBV12-4
TGTGCCAGCTCTGTGCAGTGGGCGGGCGAGCAGTACTTC
CASSVQWAGEQYF
>.|.|TRBJ2-6|TRBV5-8
TGTGCCAGCACCTCGGCGGGCGGGGCCAACGTCCTGACTTTC
CASTSAGGANVLTF
>.|TRBD1|TRBJ1-6|TRBV3-1/TRBV3-2
TGTGCCAGCAGGGGACAGGGGTTTGGGGTTTCACCCCTCCACTTT
CASRGQGFGVSPLHF
>.|TRBD2|TRBJ2-7|TRBV12-3/TRBV12-4
TGTGCCAGCAGTTCTAGCGGGGCATACGAGCAGTACTTC
CASSSSGAYEQYF
>.|.|TRBJ1-1|TRBV6-4
TGTGCCAGCAGTGAGGAAGGGGGTGTCGCTTTCTTT
CASSEEGGVAFF
>.|TRBD2|TRBJ2-3|TRBV10-3
TGTGCCATCAGTGAGTCCCTAGCGGGGGGGCCGGCGGCGCAGTATTTT
CAISESLAGGPAAQYF
>.|TRBD1|TRBJ1-2|TRBV5-1
TGCGCCAGCAGCTCCTCAGGGGGCGACTATGGCTACACCTTC
CASSSSGGDYGYTF
>.|.|TRBJ2-6|TRBV19
TGTGCCAGTAGTGTTACAGGAGCCTCTGGGGCCAACGTCCTGACTTTC
CASSVTGASGANVLTF
>.|TRBD1|TRBJ2-2|TRBV6-5
TGTGCCAGCTCCCCCGGGACAGCGAACACCGGGGAGCTGTTTTTT
CASSPGTANTGELFF
>.|.|TRBJ2-1|TRBV4-1
TGCGCCAGCAGCCAAGATTTAAGGGACAAGGACAATGAGCAGTTCTTC
CASSQDLRDKDNEQFF
>.|TRBD1|TRBJ1-5|TRBV3-1/TRBV3-2
TGTGCCAGCAGCATTGGACAGGGGGCAGGTCAGCCCCAGCATTTT
CASSIGQGAGQPQHF
>.|.|TRBJ1-1|TRBV30
TGTGCCTGGAGTGTGTCAGGGGCGGAAGCTTTCTTT
CAWSVSGAEAFF
>.|TRBD1|TRBJ1-6|TRBV30
TGTGCCTGGAGTCGCAAACTGGACAGGGGTGGTTCACCCCTCCACTTT
CAWSRKLDRGGSPLHF
>.|TRBD1|TRBJ1-2|TRBV15
TGTGCCACCAGCAGACTGGACAGGGGAGGATATGGCTACACCTTC
CATSRLDRGGYGYTF
>once|.|TRBJ1-5|TRBV7-2
TGTGCCAGCAGCTTTGGAGGGTTTGGTCAGCCCCAGCATTTT
CASSFGGFGQPQHF
>.|TRBD2|TRBJ2-1|TRBV7-8
TGTGCCAGCAGCTTAGTGAGTAGCGGGGGGCGTGGCTATGAGCAGTTCTTC
CASSLVSSGGRGYEQFF
>.|TRBD1|TRBJ1-5|TRBV28
TGTGCCAGCAGCCCTGGGACAGGGCGTCAGCCCCAGCATTTT
CASSPGTGRQPQHF
>.|TRBD2|TRBJ2-3|TRBV4-2
TGTGCCAGCAGCCAAGATCTAGCGGGCGCAGATACGCAGTATTTT
CASSQDLAGADTQYF
>few|TRBD2|TRBJ2-1|TRBV2
TGTGCCAACAGCGGACTAGCGGGGGGCGAGCAGTTCTTC
CANSGLAGGEQFF
>.|TRBD2|TRBJ2-7|TRBV9
TGTGCCAGCAGCGTAGGACCGCTAGCGGGGAGTTACGAGCAGTACTTC
CASSVGPLAGSYEQYF
>.|.|TRBJ1-5|TRBV19
TGTGCCAGTAGTATTGGCGCGGGACGGGATAGCAATCAGCCCCAGCATTTT
CASSIGAGRDSNQPQHF
>.|.|TRBJ1-5|TRBV5-1
TGCGCCAGCAGCTTGGTTGGAGGGCTCAATCAGCCCCAGCATTTT
CASSLVGGLNQPQHF
>.|TRBD1|TRBJ2-3|TRBV7-7
TGTGCCAGCAGCATGGGACAGGGTGGGGGCACAGATACGCAGTATTTT
CASSMGQGGGTDTQYF
>.|.|TRBJ1-6|TRBV5-1
TGCGCCAGCAGCCTACAGGATAATTCACCCCTCCACTTT
CASSLQDNSPLHF
>few|.|TRBJ1-2|TRBV7-9
TGTGCCAGCAGCTTAGCTAACAACAACTATGGTGGCTACACCTTC
CASSLANNNYGGYTF
>.|.|TRBJ1-2|TRBV15
TGTGCCACCAGCAGAGATCCCGTACGAGGCTATGGCTACACCTTC
CATSRDPVRGYGYTF
>.|TRBD1|TRBJ2-7|TRBV19
TGTGCCAGTAGGCCGGACAGGGGCACCTACGAGCAGTACTTC
CASRPDRGTYEQYF
>.|.|TRBJ2-5|TRBV2
TGTGCCAGCAGTGAAAGGGCAGGGGTAGACCAAGAGACCCAGTACTTC
CASSERAGVDQETQYF
>.|TRBD1|TRBJ1-4|TRBV5-1
TGCGCCAGCAGCTTGGGACAGGGTGGAAATGAAAAACTGTTTTTT
CASSLGQGGNEKLFF
>.|TRBD2|TRBJ2-2|TRBV5-6
TGTGCCAGCAGCCTACTAGCGGGGGGACTCGGGGAGCTGTTTTTT
CASSLLAGGLGELFF
>.|TRBD1|TRBJ1-5|TRBV6-5
TGTGCCAGCAGGGGACAGGGGGCGAACAATCAGCCCCAGCATTTT
CASRGQGANNQPQHF
>once|.|TRBJ2-1|TRBV11-2
TGTGCCAGCAGCTTAGTGAATGATCGGAATGAGCAGTTCTTC
CASSLVNDRNEQFF
>.|TRBD1|TRBJ1-2|TRBV27
TGTGCCAGCAGCCCCGACAGGGCCGGTGGCTACACCTTC
CASSPDRAGGYTF
>.|.|TRBJ2-3|TRBV20-1
TGCAGTGCCCCGAGAGGAGATACGCAGTATTTT
CSAPRGDTQYF